One sample yielded the 10 T cell receptor beta chains listed below, sequenced in a study of identical twins. TCRdb redid the calling of the 5' RACE reads with MiXCR, one entry per CDR3 protein. Altogether approximately 210,000 distinct CDR3 sequences are present, less than 9.5% being singletons, with the ten largest covering 5% to 5.5%. The source material was memory (CD45RO+) T cells sorted from blood. These TCRs come from a woman aged 18-29 years in good health.

This clonotype appeared a few times. This chain links TRBV7-2 with TRBJ2-2, with 12 bases that match TRBD2. Germline CDR1 is SGHTA and CDR2 is FQGNSA. With 5 bases clipped from V and 9 bases from J, the junction kept 7 bases outside the gene matches. This CDR3 region has 15 residues. Here the CDR3 reads CASSPGLAGSRELFF. The CDR3 nucleotides are TGTGCCAGCAGCCCTGGACTAGCGGGAAGCCGGGAGCTGTTTTTT. The full variable domain, rest sourced from reference TRBV7-2 and TRBJ2-2, is GAGVSQSPSNKVTEKGKDVELRCDPISGHTALYWYRQSLGQGLEFLIYFQGNSAPDKSGLPSDRFSAERTGGSVSTLTIQRTQQEDSAVYLCASSPGLAGSRELFFGEGSRLTVL.

The rearrangement links TRBV7-9 to TRBJ2-5; D remains ambiguous. Germline values: CDR1 SEHNR, CDR2 FQNEAQ (reference sequence). V gave up 1 base and J gave up 3 bases, with 12 bases separating them. CDR3 length equals 15 residues. The CDR3 nucleotides read TGTGCCAGCAGCTTAGGGGTAGACCTAAAAGAGACCCAGTACTTC. Translating it yields CASSLGVDLKETQYF. The variable domain in full, with the rest retrieved from reference TRBV7-9 and TRBJ2-5, is DTGVSQNPRHKITKRGQNVTFRCDPISEHNRLYWYRQTLGQGPEFLTYFQNEAQLEKSRLLSDRFSAERPKGSFSTLEIQRTEQGDSAMYLCASSLGVDLKETQYFGPGTRLLVL.

The chain joins TRBV18 to TRBJ2-7; D call uncertain. CDR3 size: 11 residues. The ends were cut back, 2 bases at V and 6 bases at J, with 5 bases in the middle. CDR1 is KGHSH, CDR2 LQKENI, per germline. CDR3 in DNA: TGTGCCAGCTCACCAGATGCCGAGCAGTACTTC. Residues: CASSPDAEQYF.

This chain links TRBV7-9 with TRBJ1-4, with D hard to call. CDR1 is SEHNR and CDR2 is FQNEAQ in the germline V gene (reference sequence). Trimming took off 5 bases at V and 12 bases at J, with 16 bases between the two ends. The CDR3 is made up of 13 amino acids. CDR3 protein: CASSHKYGSQLFF. Written as DNA, the CDR3 is TGTGCCAGCAGCCACAAATATGGGTCGCAACTGTTTTTT.

V usage is TRBV27 and J usage is TRBJ2-1; D gene uncertain. V was pared by 0 bases and J by 5 bases, with 14 bases between. This CDR3 spans 16 amino acids. Germline loops: CDR1 MNHEY, CDR2 SMNVEV (reference sequence). CDR3 sequence: CASSLSLAALNNEQFF. The CDR3 DNA is TGTGCCAGCAGTTTATCGTTGGCAGCTCTAAACAATGAGCAGTTCTTC.

This chain connects TRBV2 to TRBJ1-2; 7 nucleotides agree with TRBD1. CDR3 length: 15 amino acids. V lost 7 bases to trimming and J lost 0 bases; unmatched junction nucleotides: 8. CDR1 is SNHLY and CDR2 is FYNNEI in the germline V gene. As DNA, the CDR3 is TGTGCCAGCAATGTAGGGGGCTTAGCTAACTATGGCTACACCTTC. Residues: CASNVGGLANYGYTF.

The rearrangement uses TRBV5-6 and TRBJ2-7; 11 bases align to TRBD1. The junction had 9 bases not matched to a gene; V was cut back by 6 bases and J by 4 bases. The CDR3 is 15 residues long. The germline gives CDR1 SGHDT, CDR2 YYEEEE. The chain's CDR3 is CASTKRGTGGYEQYF. DNA for the CDR3: TGTGCCAGCACGAAAAGGGGGACAGGGGGATACGAGCAGTACTTC.

The chain carries TRBV30 and TRBJ1-2; unclear D gene. Germline V lookup: CDR1 GTSNPN, CDR2 SVGIG (reference sequence). The CDR3 contains 14 residues. V shed 2 bases and J shed 8 bases, with 18 bases lying between them. This chain's CDR3 is CAWSPVPEVPGYTF. DNA of the CDR3: TGTGCCTGGAGTCCCGTACCCGAGGTTCCAGGCTACACCTTC.

This clonotype was counted a few times. The CDR3, as DNA: TGCGCCAGCAGCACGATCATCTCAGGAGAGACCCAGTACTTC. It yields the protein CASSTIISGETQYF. This chain links TRBV5-1 with TRBJ2-5, with D uncertain. The CDR3 totals 14 residues. Germline CDR1 SGHRS, CDR2 YFSETQ. Trimming took off 4 bases at V and 4 bases at J, with 14 bases between the two ends.

The chain couples TRBV9 to TRBJ2-1; 8 bases match TRBD2. J was trimmed by 4 bases and V by 0 bases; bases with no gene match: 6. Germline V gene lookup returns CDR1 SGDLS and CDR2 YYNGEE. CDR3 length equals 16 residues. The CDR3 region is CASSVDSGGRYNEQFF. The CDR3 coding sequence is TGTGCCAGCAGCGTAGACAGCGGGGGCCGATACAATGAGCAGTTCTTC.